One sample yielded the 20 T cell receptor beta chains listed below, sequenced in a study of cytomegalovirus exposure and HLA in healthy donors. Both 60 Vbeta primers and 13 Jbeta primers went into the PCR. Method: immunoSEQ multiplex PCR; TCRdb's copy keeps in-frame clones and lacks some. The table records 60,000 or so clones, about 80% of them present only once. Sequencing used PBMCs. The receptors shown here come from a man aged 40-50 years in good health and CMV-seronegative.

V and J are TRBV15 and TRBJ1-2, with TRBD1 matching over 8 bases. This CDR3 has 16 residues. Losses at the gene ends were 5 bases for V and 2 bases for J; bases not matched to a gene: 10. The germline CDR1 and CDR2 sequences are LNHNV and YYDKDF (reference sequence). The CDR3 reads CATSGVTGGPNYGYTF. CDR3 sequence (DNA): TGTGCCACCAGCGGAGTTACAGGGGGGCCAAACTATGGCTACACCTTC.

The chain uses TRBV6-1 and TRBJ1-2; TRBD1 is a possible D gene (6 bases). Germline V gives CDR1 MNHNS, CDR2 SASEGT. Trimming pared 2 bases from V and 1 base from J, leaving 8 bases between. The CDR3 covers 14 residues. CDR3 amino acids: CASSEFRGNYGYTF. Written as DNA, the CDR3 is TGTGCCAGCAGTGAATTCAGGGGTAACTATGGCTACACCTTC.

The chain combines TRBV4-1 with TRBJ1-2; D not resolved. The CDR3 contains 15 residues. The V end was cut by 0 bases, the J end by 7 bases, with 15 bases between. In germline, CDR1 is MGHRA, CDR2 YSYEKL. CDR3 DNA sequence: TGCGCCAGCAGCCAAGATCAGGTCATGGGTTCTGGCTACACCTTC. Its translation: CASSQDQVMGSGYTF.

The gene calls are TRBV6-6 and TRBJ1-1, with 7 nucleotides matching TRBD1. There are 16 residues in the CDR3. CDR1 and CDR2 (germline): MNHNY, SVGAGI (reference sequence). With V trimmed by 7 bases and J by 0 bases, 11 bases remained unmatched. CDR3 loop: CASIVGQGGLNTEAFF. The CDR3 region has the DNA TGTGCCAGCATCGTAGGCCAGGGGGGATTGAACACTGAAGCTTTCTTT.

The chain employs TRBV5-1 and TRBJ1-1, with 10 bases fitting TRBD1. This CDR3 comprises 18 residues. Germline loops: CDR1 SGHRS, CDR2 YFSETQ. Trimming at V came to 6 bases and at J to 3 bases, leaving 17 bases not matched to a gene. The CDR3 reads CASNRGTGVLGADTEAFF. CDR3 coding DNA: TGCGCCAGCAACAGAGGGACAGGGGTTCTCGGTGCGGACACTGAAGCTTTCTTT.

The count of this clone is one. CDR3 loop: CASSLGSDRGKSLYGYTF. CDR3 in DNA: TGTGCCAGCAGCTTAGGGTCCGACAGGGGGAAAAGTCTCTATGGCTACACCTTC. V and J are TRBV7-2 and TRBJ1-2; the match to TRBD1 covers 9 bases. The CDR3 contains 18 residues. The germline CDR1 and CDR2 sequences are SGHTA and FQGNSA. Unmatched junction bases numbered 13, after V lost 1 base and J lost 4 bases.

This chain connects TRBV7-2 to TRBJ1-1; 7 nucleotides agree with TRBD1. CDR3 length: 15 residues. Germline loops: CDR1 SGHTA, CDR2 FQGNSA. V dropped 7 bases and J dropped 2; count of bases not matched to a gene: 10. CDR3 sequence reads: CASNLVGDRNTEAFF. In nucleotides, the CDR3 is TGTGCCAGCAACTTGGTAGGGGACAGAAACACTGAAGCTTTCTTT.

The rearrangement links TRBV7-2 to TRBJ1-6; 7 bases match TRBD1. J lost 9 bases, V lost 5 bases, and 13 bases had no gene match. The V gene's germline CDR1 is SGHTA and CDR2 FQGNSA. The CDR3 length is 16 residues. CDR3 nucleotides: TGTGCCAGCAGCCTCCATCGATCAGGGGGTGGTTCACCCCTCCACTTT. This codes for CASSLHRSGGGSPLHF.

For the CDR3, the DNA is TGTGCCAGCAGCGTAGGACAGCAAGAGACCCAGTACTTC. It encodes CASSVGQQETQYF. This chain uses TRBV9 with TRBJ2-5; a weak D match, TRBD1 (5 bases). Germline V lookup: CDR1 SGDLS, CDR2 YYNGEE. The CDR3 runs 13 residues. V lost 0 bases, J lost 2 bases, and 5 bases lay in between.

The genes are TRBV29-1 and TRBJ1-2; a possible D gene is TRBD1 (6 bases). The V end was cut by 4 bases, the J end by 5 bases, with 11 bases between. CDR1 is SQVTM and CDR2 is ANQGSEA in the germline V gene. The CDR3 loop spans 12 amino acids. The CDR3 DNA reads as TGCAGCGTTGCTACAGGGAAGTATGGCTACACCTTC. Translating gives CSVATGKYGYTF.

V and J are TRBV2 and TRBJ2-5, with TRBD2 matching over 8 bases. Germline CDR1 SNHLY, CDR2 FYNNEI. The trim removed 5 bases at V and 1 base at J, leaving 6 bases unmatched. CDR3 length: 15 amino acids. DNA for the CDR3: TGTGCCAGCAGTCGGGGTAGCGGGGCCCAAGAGACCCAGTACTTC. It yields the protein CASSRGSGAQETQYF.

The gene calls are TRBV7-9 and TRBJ1-6, with D unclear. CDR1 SEHNR and CDR2 FQNEAQ come from the germline V gene (reference sequence). V lost 6 bases to trimming and J lost 6 bases, with 6 bases between them. The CDR3 consists of 12 residues. The CDR3 protein is CASSRGNSPLHF. CDR3 nucleotide sequence: TGTGCCAGCAGTCGGGGTAATTCACCCCTCCACTTT.

This clone was observed a few times. The rearrangement links TRBV6-1 to TRBJ1-1; D not resolved. V was clipped by 0 bases and J by 0 bases, with 8 bases between them. This CDR3 spans 15 amino acids. Germline loops: CDR1 MNHNS, CDR2 SASEGT. CDR3: CASSEAAGLNTEAFF. The CDR3, as DNA: TGTGCCAGCAGTGAAGCGGCGGGGTTGAACACTGAAGCTTTCTTT.

The rearrangement joins TRBV30 to TRBJ2-5, with D tentatively TRBD2 (6 bases). The CDR3 loop spans 14 amino acids. V was cut by 3 bases and J by 3 bases, with 14 bases left in between. From germline, CDR1 is GTSNPN and CDR2 SVGIG (reference sequence). CDR3 region: CAWRETSSKETQYF. DNA of the CDR3: TGTGCCTGGAGGGAGACTAGTTCTAAAGAGACCCAGTACTTC.

The chain joins TRBV7-8 to TRBJ2-5; maybe TRBD1 (5 bases). The V end was cut by 1 base, the J end by 5 bases, with 20 bases between. The germline gives CDR1 SGHVS, CDR2 FQNEAQ. The CDR3 totals 17 residues. The CDR3 loop reads CASSLDLVQARRETQYF. The CDR3, as DNA: TGTGCCAGCAGCTTAGATTTGGTACAGGCCAGAAGGGAGACCCAGTACTTC.

The chain combines TRBV12-5 with TRBJ2-7, with D hard to call. CDR1 LGHNT and CDR2 FRNRAP come from the germline V gene. This CDR3 is 11 amino acids long. Trimming pared 5 bases from V and 5 bases from J, leaving 7 bases between. The chain's CDR3 is CASGIRDEQYF. The DNA of the CDR3 is TGTGCTAGTGGTATTCGAGACGAGCAGTACTTC.

V gene TRBV7-7 combines with J gene TRBJ2-7; 10 nucleotides agree with TRBD2. Germline values: CDR1 SSHAT, CDR2 FNYEAQ (reference sequence). This CDR3 has 17 amino acids. This chain's CDR3 is CASSPNGSGGARDEQYV. The CDR3 bases are TGTGCTAGCAGCCCCAATGGGAGCGGGGGGGCCAGGGACGAGCAGTACGTC.

The count of this clone is one. This chain links TRBV7-2 with TRBJ2-6, with D maybe TRBD1 (6 bases). The germline CDR1 and CDR2 sequences are SGHTA and FQGNSA. V was clipped by 3 bases and J by 3 bases, with 9 bases between them. This CDR3 is 15 amino acids long. CDR3 coding DNA: TGTGCCAGCAGCTTCAGGGGTTATGGGGCCAACGTCCTGACTTTC. This gives the protein CASSFRGYGANVLTF. The whole variable domain, remainder taken from reference TRBV7-2 and TRBJ2-6, is GAGVSQSPSNKVTEKGKDVELRCDPISGHTALYWYRQSLGQGLEFLIYFQGNSAPDKSGLPSDRFSAERTGGSVSTLTIQRTQQEDSAVYLCASSFRGYGANVLTFGAGSRLTVL.

This chain links TRBV19 with TRBJ1-1; no reliable D call. Germline V CDR1 and CDR2: LNHDA, SQIVND (reference sequence). CDR3 length: 16 residues. Trimming pared 3 bases from V and 1 base from J, leaving 15 bases between. CDR3 sequence reads: CASSISQITANTEAFF. CDR3 nucleotide sequence: TGTGCCAGTAGTATTAGCCAAATCACCGCGAACACTGAAGCTTTCTTT.

The rearrangement joins TRBV29-1 to TRBJ2-5, with 8 bases lining up with TRBD2. From germline, CDR1 is SQVTM and CDR2 ANQGSEA. The V and J ends lost 5 bases and 4 bases, in that order; junction bases with no gene match: 3. The CDR3 contains 12 residues. The CDR3 DNA reads TGCAGCGTTCGAGCGGGGGCAGAGACCCAGTACTTC. It codes for CSVRAGAETQYF.